What follows describes a single TCR beta chain. The second PCR ran about 6 to 11 cycles with a sample-barcoded 5' primer and J-beta primers. MiXCR, applied by TCRdb to the 5' RACE reads, yields one record per CDR3 protein. The table has 980,000 or so distinct CDR3 sequences, around 48% seen once; the top ten hold around 15%. The data were obtained in a study of blood T cells in healthy people across ages. The CDR3 is 16 residues long. Germline V lookup: CDR1 LGHNA, CDR2 YNFKEQ. The V and J ends lost 1 base and 6 bases respectively, with 16 bases between them. Sequencing was done on a sample of blood. This clonotype originated in a man aged 25-40 years in good health. The chain carries TRBV4-2 and TRBJ2-1; D may be TRBD2 (5 bases). The CDR3, as DNA: TGTGCCAGCAGCCAAGGTCCTAGCAGCGACACCAATGAGCAGTTCTTC. Amino acids: CASSQGPSSDTNEQFF.